Described below is a single T cell receptor beta chain sequence and its context. The specificity of this receptor is unknown. Base qualities are not at hand, and no much larger clone is one base apart. Patients underwent resection for synchronous oligometastatic disease or delayed recurrence of a solitary brain metastasis. Patients with a history of multiple malignancies were excluded so that cancers other than NSCLC would not be included. Tumor areas were macrodissected from 5 or 6 deparaffinized roughly 9 um unstained sections, using marked H&E slides as a guide. All specimens were formalin-fixed and paraffin-embedded (FFPE). The AllPrep DNA/RNA FFPE Kit was used to extract genomic DNA. The cysteine opens and the phenylalanine closes a CDR3 of 15 amino acids. Left in the record is the CDR3 DNA by itself, 45 bases read in frame from the first base. Trimming accounts for 8 bases at V and 2 bases at J, while the number of junction bases matched to no gene is 11. Looking up the germline V gene yields CDR1 SNHLY and CDR2 FYNNEI.

This sample is part of a study of T cells in lung cancer brain metastases (dated by TCRdb to the late 2010s). In terms of the full investigation: Seventeen of the 20 patients had a history of tobacco use, with a median of about 36 pack-years. Of the approximately 20 patients, around 18 received no interval therapy between resection of the primary and resection of the metastasis. The primary and brain metastasis specimens were acquired a median of around 300 days apart. The study compared TCR beta CDR3 repertoires of fully resected primary non-small cell lung cancers with those of paired brain metastases. A cohort of around 20 patients was included, from whom roughly 40 specimens were contributed, with one primary lung lesion and one brain metastasis obtained from each patient. The median age of the patients at first diagnosis was more than 50 years, and the group included several males and some 11 females. DNA integrity number averaged approximately 4 in both primary and metastatic specimens, with no significant difference between sites.

What the work shows at the level of the full study, not this receptor alone: The study could not control for the effects of preoperative corticosteroids on T cell infiltration in brain metastases. In brain metastases, the ten most abundant clones accounted for a significantly larger fraction of the repertoire than in primaries, a finding that suggests clonal expansion. DNA fragmentation in FFPE samples may have prevented retrieval of the complete infiltrating T cell repertoire. Most clones were specific to a single lesion, and paired lesions overlapped only to a limited degree (mean Morisita index 0.23). Brain metastases had significantly fewer unique productive clones than paired primaries (median approximately 1,500 versus 4,500).

Between about 2 and 5.5 ug genomic DNA was input per sample, and equal DNA input was given to paired samples. TCR beta libraries were constructed with the immunoSEQ hsTCRbeta Kit, which uses multiplexed V and J gene primers in two PCR steps. Pooled libraries with positive and negative controls were sequenced on an Illumina MiSeq using a 100-cycle paired-end protocol. In the paper's pipeline: Raw data were processed by the immunoSEQ vendor into normalized, annotated TCR beta repertoire reports. Richness was defined as unique clones by nucleotide sequence, and total richness was extrapolated with the iChao1 and Efron-Thisted estimators. To characterize and compare the paired lesions, the analysis used Pielou's evenness, Simpson's index, the proportional abundance of the top-ten clones, and the Morisita overlap index. TCRdb re-hosts the immuneACCESS table, in-frame sequences only. Its copies lack some clones; in the studies checked, an unresolved V gene accounts for under half of them, and the cause for the rest is not known. V, J and clone size reflect that table, while D and trimming were determined from the DNA. The sample table shows under 5,000 clones, and nearly 90% are seen once. Clones ranked in the top ten supply roughly 3.3% of the sample.

Sequencing input: tumor tissue from the primary lung tumor. Taken with the paper, the label for cell subset or site translates to: primary lung cancer lesion. Rearrangement joined TRBV2 to TRBJ1-1; TRBD1 lines up with 7 middle nucleotides. This clonotype was sampled from a woman aged 45-60 years with non-small cell lung cancer. The DNA sequence reads TGTGCCAGCCGCAGTCGGGCAGGGGGAAACACTGAAGCTTTCTTT. Its translation is CASRSRAGGNTEAFF.